These T cell receptor beta chains were read from a single sample in a study of blood T cells in healthy people across ages. TCRdb used MiXCR to reprocess the 5' RACE reads, holding one entry per CDR3 protein. This sample yields 800,000 to 950,000 distinct CDR3 sequences, of which around 29% are seen a single time; 10% to 13% belongs to the top ten. These data also featured in a second study, about T cells of mothers and their children.

The source material was blood. The source of these receptors is a woman aged 35 to 49 in good health. The CDR3 runs from the conserved cysteine through the conserved F or W. A D gene is named only where the DNA matches it firmly. Rows give clone size only sometimes, using once, few, many, or a class for an expanded clone.

12 | - | TRBJ2-1 | TRBV15 | - | TGTGCCACCAGCAGAGGGGTCGGTGAGCAGTTCTTC | CATSRGVGEQFF
13 | - | TRBJ2-5 | TRBV28 | - | TGTGCCAGCAGTTCGAGGGGGGCAGAGACCCAGTACTTC | CASSSRGAETQYF
13 | many | TRBJ1-1 | TRBV7-9 | - | TGTGCCAGCAGCTTAGACAGGCTGGCTGAAGCTTTCTTT | CASSLDRLAEAFF
14 | - | TRBJ1-1 | TRBV20-1 | - | TGCAGTGCTAGAGCGGGGGGAGAAGGTGCTGAAGCTTTCTTT | CSARAGGEGAEAFF
15 | many | TRBJ1-2 | TRBV28 | - | TGTGCCAGCAGTCCCGGATACGGACAGAACTATGGCTACACCTTC | CASSPGYGQNYGYTF
15 | many | TRBJ2-7 | TRBV28 | - | TGTGCCAGCAGTTTATTAGGGGGTTCCTCCTACGAGCAGTACTTC | CASSLLGGSSYEQYF
17 | - | TRBJ2-7 | TRBV5-1 | - | TGCGCCAGCAGGTCGAGCATACTCGGAGCCGGTTCCTACGAGCAGTACTTC | CASRSSILGAGSYEQYF
15 | many | TRBJ2-5 | TRBV12-3/TRBV12-4 | - | TGTGCCAGCAGTTCACATGGGGGTAGGGGCGAGACCCAGTACTTC | CASSSHGGRGETQYF
15 | - | TRBJ2-7 | TRBV12-3/TRBV12-4 | - | TGTGCCAGCAGTGACCCGGGAGTGGGGGAAAATGAGCAGTACTTC | CASSDPGVGENEQYF
14 | - | TRBJ2-7 | TRBV20-1 | - | TGCAGTGCTCCCCCGATGCCCCGAATCTACGAGCAGTACTTC | CSAPPMPRIYEQYF
15 | - | TRBJ2-7 | TRBV14 | - | TGTGCCAGCAGCCAAGGCCAAGCCCAGATTTACGAGCAGTACTTC | CASSQGQAQIYEQYF
17 | few | TRBJ2-3 | TRBV5-6 | - | TGTGCCAGCAGCTTGCCGAGGGACCTCATCCGCACAGATACGCAGTATTTT | CASSLPRDLIRTDTQYF
11 | - | TRBJ2-2 | TRBV29-1 | - | TGCAGCGTTGGGAAGCTCGGGGAGCTGTTTTTT | CSVGKLGELFF
14 | - | TRBJ1-5 | TRBV12-3/TRBV12-4 | - | TGTGTCAGCAGTTACAGCAGGGAAAATCAGCCCCAGCATTTT | CVSSYSRENQPQHF
15 | few | TRBJ2-3 | TRBV7-9 | TRBD2 | TGTGCCAGCAGCGCGGGGGACGGATACACAGATACGCAGTATTTT | CASSAGDGYTDTQYF
13 | - | TRBJ2-2 | TRBV29-1 | - | TGCAGCGTTGACAGGGGAGGCACCGGGGAGCTGTTTTTT | CSVDRGGTGELFF